These 15 T cell receptor beta chains originate from one sample sequenced in a study of OX40 agonist ivuxolimab in advanced cancers. Profiling relied on immunoSEQ multiplex PCR, and the TCRdb table lists in-frame clones only, not all of them. The table records around 70,000 clones, about 85% of them present only once. Specimen: CD4+ or CD8+ T cells sorted from blood, collected in a trial of the OX40 agonist ivuxolimab. All receptors come from an adult with an advanced solid tumor such as melanoma, head and neck, liver or kidney cancer.

The rearrangement joins TRBV11-2 to TRBJ1-4; 7 positions match TRBD1. Per germline, CDR1 SGHAT and CDR2 FQNNGV. This CDR3 has 15 residues. Trimming at V came to 1 base and at J to 12 bases, leaving 11 bases not matched to a gene. CDR3 nucleotide sequence: TGTGCCAGCAGCTTAGGAGGGAGGGGGCGCTTAGAACTGTTTTTT. Amino acid sequence: CASSLGGRGRLELFF.

The chain joins TRBV9 to TRBJ2-1, with 7 bases aligning to TRBD2. Trimming took 3 bases from V and 2 from J; bases not matched to a gene: 8. The CDR3 runs 16 residues. Germline values: CDR1 SGDLS, CDR2 YYNGEE. CDR3 DNA: TGTGCCAGCAGCGCCAGAACGAGCGGGACCTACAATGAGCAGTTCTTC. Protein sequence: CASSARTSGTYNEQFF.

The rearrangement uses TRBV25-1 and TRBJ2-7, with 7 bases aligning to TRBD1. The CDR3 has 13 amino acids. Unmatched junction bases numbered 1, after V lost 2 bases and J lost 3 bases. Germline lookup yields CDR1 MGHDK and CDR2 SYGVNS. CDR3 DNA: TGTGCCAGCAGTGAAACAGGGGTCTACGAGCAGTACTTC. It codes for CASSETGVYEQYF.

The rearrangement joins TRBV28 to TRBJ1-6; D ambiguous. Trimming shortened V by 7 bases and J by 3 bases, and 7 bases separated the two germline ends. CDR3 length: 13 residues. Germline assignment: CDR1 MDHEN and CDR2 SYDVKM. In nucleotides, the CDR3 is TGTGCCAGCACCAAGGTCTATAATTCACCCCTCCACTTT. Translation gives CASTKVYNSPLHF.

This chain links TRBV28 with TRBJ1-5; D may be TRBD1 (5 bases). The V end was cut by 4 bases, the J end by 7 bases, with 8 bases between. Germline CDR1 is MDHEN and CDR2 is SYDVKM. This CDR3 has 12 amino acids. The CDR3 here is CASSWGEQPQHF. DNA for the CDR3: TGTGCCAGCAGTTGGGGGGAACAGCCCCAGCATTTT. Using reference TRBV28 and TRBJ1-5 for the parts outside the CDR3, the full variable domain is DVKVTQSSRYLVKRTGEKVFLECVQDMDHENMFWYRQDPGLGLRLIYFSYDVKMKEKGDIPEGYSVSREKKERFSLILESASTNQTSMYLCASSWGEQPQHFGDGTRLSIL.

The V and J genes are TRBV4-3 and TRBJ2-5; D call uncertain. Trimming left V 1 base short and J 1 base short, with 7 bases between. CDR3 size: 14 residues. Germline V gene lookup returns CDR1 LGHNA and CDR2 YSLEER. The DNA of the CDR3 is TGCGCCAGCAGCCAAGTAACGGGCCAAGAGACCCAGTACTTC. As protein: CASSQVTGQETQYF.

V usage is TRBV27 and J usage is TRBJ1-2, with D perhaps TRBD1 (6 bases). CDR1 is MNHEY and CDR2 is SMNVEV in the germline V gene (reference sequence). V dropped 2 bases and J dropped 4 bases, with 14 bases sitting between them. CDR3 length: 15 amino acids. The CDR3 sequence is CASSLGTGTFYGYTF. In DNA, the CDR3 is TGTGCCAGCAGTTTAGGTACAGGGACTTTCTATGGCTACACCTTC.

The chain joins TRBV7-2 to TRBJ2-3; 9 bases align to TRBD2. This CDR3 is built from 16 residues. Per germline, CDR1 SGHTA and CDR2 FQGNSA. Unmatched junction bases numbered 8, after V lost 1 base and J lost 6 bases. CDR3 bases: TGTGCCAGCAGCTTAGGATTGCTAGCGGGGTCTGATACGCAGTATTTT. It yields the protein CASSLGLLAGSDTQYF.

This chain connects TRBV5-5 to TRBJ2-4; 8 bases match TRBD1. V shed 3 bases, J shed 7 bases, and the junction held 3 bases outside the gene matches. Germline assignment: CDR1 SGHKS and CDR2 YYEKEE (reference sequence). CDR3 length: 13 amino acids. CDR3 residues: CASSWDRWNIQYF. The CDR3 region has the DNA TGTGCCAGCAGCTGGGACAGGTGGAACATTCAGTACTTC.

The chain combines TRBV5-1 with TRBJ1-6; a possible D gene is TRBD1 (6 bases). Germline lookup yields CDR1 SGHRS and CDR2 YFSETQ. There are 15 residues in the CDR3. Between the trimmed V and J ends, which lost 4 bases and 9 bases, there was a span of 17 bases. The chain's CDR3 is CASSGDTGTSSPLHF. In DNA form, the CDR3 reads TGCGCCAGCAGCGGAGACACAGGGACGAGTTCACCCCTCCACTTT. Full variable domain (missing parts from reference TRBV5-1 and TRBJ1-6): KAGVTQTPRYLIKTRGQQVTLSCSPISGHRSVSWYQQTPGQGLQFLFEYFSETQRNKGNFPGRFSGRQFSNSRSEMNVSTLELGDSALYLCASSGDTGTSSPLHFGNGTRLTVT.

The chain uses TRBV5-1 and TRBJ2-1, with D perhaps TRBD1 (6 bases). Germline loops: CDR1 SGHRS, CDR2 YFSETQ. Trimming removed 0 bases at V and 6 bases at J, with 7 bases between. This CDR3 is built from 13 residues. CDR3 loop: CASSLEGGNEQFF. CDR3 in DNA: TGCGCCAGCAGCTTGGAAGGGGGCAATGAGCAGTTCTTC.

The chain combines TRBV6-9 with TRBJ1-2; no clear D. The germline V gene has CDR1 MNHGY and CDR2 SVAAGI. This CDR3 is built from 15 residues. V shed 5 bases and J shed 8 bases, with 21 bases lying between them. Here the CDR3 reads CASSKVFTTTEGYTF. The CDR3 DNA reads TGTGCCAGCAGTAAGGTGTTTACCACTACGGAGGGCTACACCTTC.

V and J are TRBV7-6 and TRBJ2-3; maybe TRBD2 (5 bases). The CDR3 spans 15 residues. Looked up from germline, CDR1 is SGHVS and CDR2 is FNYEAQ. Between the trimmed V and J ends, which lost 5 bases and 2 bases, there was a span of 14 bases. The CDR3 DNA reads as TGTGCCAGCAGCGACGTGCGAGGGATCACAGATACGCAGTATTTT. Its translation is CASSDVRGITDTQYF.

V is TRBV18 and J is TRBJ1-2; 7 bases agree with TRBD1. Germline V gene data show CDR1 as KGHSH and CDR2 as LQKENI. After removal of 8 bases from V and 1 base from J, the junction contained 7 bases not matched to a gene. The CDR3 length is 14 residues. The CDR3 DNA reads TGTGCCAGCACGACGGACAGGATTAACTATGGCTACACCTTC. Its translation is CASTTDRINYGYTF.

This sequence joins TRBV28 and TRBJ2-2; D not resolved. Germline CDR1 MDHEN, CDR2 SYDVKM. V was shortened by 5 bases and J by 4 bases, with 14 bases between the two germline ends. The CDR3 runs 15 residues. This CDR3 is CASSVHDVRTGELFF. For the CDR3, the DNA is TGTGCCAGCAGTGTCCATGATGTTCGCACCGGGGAGCTGTTTTTT.